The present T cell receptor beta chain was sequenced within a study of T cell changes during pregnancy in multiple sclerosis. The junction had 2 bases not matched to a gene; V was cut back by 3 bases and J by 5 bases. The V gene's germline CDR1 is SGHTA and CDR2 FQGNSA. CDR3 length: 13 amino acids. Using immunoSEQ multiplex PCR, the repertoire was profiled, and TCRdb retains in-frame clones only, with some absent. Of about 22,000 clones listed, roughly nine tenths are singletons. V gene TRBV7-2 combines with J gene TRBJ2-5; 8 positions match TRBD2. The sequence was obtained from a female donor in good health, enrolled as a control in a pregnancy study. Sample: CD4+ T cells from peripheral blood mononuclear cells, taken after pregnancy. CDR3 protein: CASSFTGGETQYF. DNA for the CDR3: TGTGCCAGCAGCTTTACGGGAGGGGAGACCCAGTACTTC.